This is a list of T cell receptor beta chains from one sample in a study of metastatic and nonmetastatic thyroid tumors. With MiXCR, TCRdb reprocessed the PCR reads. The sample records about 59,000 clones, around 15% being singletons. Specimen: blood. The receptors come from a male donor with papillary thyroid cancer or a benign thyroid nodule (not recorded which). Some clones in this sample may be carry-over from other donors' samples. Each CDR3 is given without its conserved first and last residue. The order of the fields is V gene, CDR3 protein.

TRBV3-1	ASQAGFAGGRTDTQY
TRBV12-3/TRBV12-4	ASSFGSPPYEQY
TRBV6-5	ASSYSIVWEVTDTQY
TRBV20-1	SARAPRLAGDYEQY
TRBV27	ASSPRGPTNEKLF
TRBV13	ASSLRGTRYTDTQY
TRBV6-2/TRBV6-3	ASTKRGGFNTGELF
TRBV28	ASSSAWTVRDRGCYEQY
TRBV3-1	ASSQDLGQGANYGYT
TRBV12-3/TRBV12-4	AWSTGSAGNEQF
TRBV19	ASRHRRAGANVLT
TRBV2	ASREGPDRPQSNQPQH
TRBV5-6	ASSVRTGGNQPQH
TRBV30	AWNPSGGFEQY
TRBV7-3	ASSLMGGGYGNEQF
TRBV7-9	ASSPWDRGRNEQY
TRBV20-1	SAVPYEQY
TRBV20-1	SAREGRGTSGSPGTDTQY
TRBV19	ASSMVQPNQPQH
TRBV20-1	SAIGDRVNYGYT
TRBV27	ASSLSWSSQPQH
TRBV5-6	ASSLVQGQETQY
TRBV7-6	ASSLGVTGSGNTIY
TRBV6-1	ASQRGINQPQH
TRBV2	ASSENAYLEQF
TRBV10-3	AISESGQPPYNEQF
TRBV5-1	ASSRTGDVMGTEAF
TRBV6-1	ASKNPGHRGQQF